The present entry profiles one TCR beta chain with its context. Its target is not known. The source of the sample is a study of cytomegalovirus exposure and HLA in healthy donors. Overall study findings and caveats: It was reported in a later analysis that an Asian-associated ancestry cluster showed fewer N-insertions than the approximately 670-donor mean.

PCR involved 60 Vbeta and 13 Jbeta primers. As processed by the authors: In a later analysis, of around 85 million unique beta chains, roughly 9.9 million appeared in at least two donors. TCRdb keeps only in-frame clones here, not all; method: immunoSEQ multiplex PCR. V and J calls and clone size follow that table, whereas D and trimming were derived from the DNA. The data show 90,000 to 120,000 clones, 70% to 80% seen once. Looked up from germline, CDR1 is MNHEY and CDR2 is SVGAGI. The CDR3 is 11 amino acids. V gave up 6 bases and J gave up 6 bases, with 9 bases separating them. The sequenced sample was PBMCs. This sequence joins TRBV6-5 and TRBJ2-7; D perhaps matches TRBD2 (5 bases). This TCR was sampled from a man between 18 and 29 years old in good health and CMV-seronegative. CDR3 loop: CASSQGLEQYF. The CDR3 nucleotides are TGTGCCAGCAGCCAAGGACTCGAGCAGTACTTC.